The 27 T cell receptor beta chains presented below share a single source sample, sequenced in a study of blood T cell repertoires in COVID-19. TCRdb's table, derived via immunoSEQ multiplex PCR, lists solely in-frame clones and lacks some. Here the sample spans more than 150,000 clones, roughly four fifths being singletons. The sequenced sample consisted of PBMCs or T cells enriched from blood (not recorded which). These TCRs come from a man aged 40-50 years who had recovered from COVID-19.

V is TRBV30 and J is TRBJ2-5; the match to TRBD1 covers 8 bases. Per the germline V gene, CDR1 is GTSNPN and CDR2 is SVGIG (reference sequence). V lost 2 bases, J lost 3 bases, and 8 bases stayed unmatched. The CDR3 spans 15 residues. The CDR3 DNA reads TGTGCCTGGAGTACTACTCAGGGGGCCGAAGAGACCCAGTACTTC. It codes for CAWSTTQGAEETQYF.

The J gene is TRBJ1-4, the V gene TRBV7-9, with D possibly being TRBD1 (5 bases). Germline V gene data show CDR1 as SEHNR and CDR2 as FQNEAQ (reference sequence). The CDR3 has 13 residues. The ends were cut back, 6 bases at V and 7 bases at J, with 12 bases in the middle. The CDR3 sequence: CASRPRQSEKLFF. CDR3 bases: TGTGCCAGCAGACCTAGACAGAGTGAAAAACTGTTTTTT. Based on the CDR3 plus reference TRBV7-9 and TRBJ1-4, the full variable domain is DTGVSQNPRHKITKRGQNVTFRCDPISEHNRLYWYRQTLGQGPEFLTYFQNEAQLEKSRLLSDRFSAERPKGSFSTLEIQRTEQGDSAMYLCASRPRQSEKLFFGSGTQLSVL.

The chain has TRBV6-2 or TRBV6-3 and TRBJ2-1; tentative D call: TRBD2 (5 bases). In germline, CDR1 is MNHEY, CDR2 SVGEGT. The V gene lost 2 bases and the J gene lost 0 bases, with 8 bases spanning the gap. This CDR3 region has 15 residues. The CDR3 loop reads CASSYTGSSYNEQFF. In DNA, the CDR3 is TGTGCCAGCAGTTACACGGGATCCTCCTACAATGAGCAGTTCTTC.

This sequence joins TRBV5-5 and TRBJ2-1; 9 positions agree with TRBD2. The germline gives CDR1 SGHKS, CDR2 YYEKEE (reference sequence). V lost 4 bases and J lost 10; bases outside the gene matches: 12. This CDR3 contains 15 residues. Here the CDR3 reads CASSQEGTSSWEQFF. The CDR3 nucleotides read TGTGCCAGCAGCCAAGAGGGGACTAGCAGTTGGGAGCAGTTCTTC.

The CDR3 region has the DNA TGTGCCAGCAGGCAAGGCGATCGATGGGCTACGCAGTATTTT. Translated: CASRQGDRWATQYF. This sequence joins TRBV2 and TRBJ2-3; D is uncertain. Germline lookup yields CDR1 SNHLY and CDR2 FYNNEI. The CDR3 sequence is 14 residues long. With 6 bases removed from V and 8 bases from J, the gap between germline ends came to 18 bases.

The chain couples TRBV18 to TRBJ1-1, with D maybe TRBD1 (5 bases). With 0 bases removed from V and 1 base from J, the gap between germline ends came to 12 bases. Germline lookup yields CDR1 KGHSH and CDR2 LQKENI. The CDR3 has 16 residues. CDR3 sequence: CASSPPSGTTNTEAFF. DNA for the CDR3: TGTGCCAGCTCACCACCTTCCGGGACTACGAACACTGAAGCTTTCTTT.

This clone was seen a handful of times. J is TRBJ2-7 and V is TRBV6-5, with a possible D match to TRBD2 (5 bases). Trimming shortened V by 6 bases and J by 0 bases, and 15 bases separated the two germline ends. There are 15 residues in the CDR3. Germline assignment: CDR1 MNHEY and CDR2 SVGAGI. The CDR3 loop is CASREDFTSSYEQYV. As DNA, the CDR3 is TGTGCCAGCAGGGAGGACTTTACTAGCTCCTACGAGCAGTACGTC.

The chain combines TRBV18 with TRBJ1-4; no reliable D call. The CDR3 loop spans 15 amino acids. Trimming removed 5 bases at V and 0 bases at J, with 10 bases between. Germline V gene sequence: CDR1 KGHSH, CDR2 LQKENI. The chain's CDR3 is CASSKLTATNEKLFF. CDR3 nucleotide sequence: TGTGCCAGCTCAAAACTAACCGCAACTAATGAAAAACTGTTTTTT.

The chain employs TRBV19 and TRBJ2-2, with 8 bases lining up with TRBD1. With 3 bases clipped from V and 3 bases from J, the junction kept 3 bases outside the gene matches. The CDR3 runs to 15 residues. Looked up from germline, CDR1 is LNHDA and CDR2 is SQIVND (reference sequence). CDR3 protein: CASSMGQVHTGELFF. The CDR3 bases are TGTGCCAGTAGTATGGGACAGGTACACACCGGGGAGCTGTTTTTT.

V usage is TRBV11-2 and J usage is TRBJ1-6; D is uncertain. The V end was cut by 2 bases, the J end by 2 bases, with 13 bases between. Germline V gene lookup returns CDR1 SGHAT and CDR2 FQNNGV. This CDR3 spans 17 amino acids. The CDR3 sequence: CASSLTAGSTYNSPLHF. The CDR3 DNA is TGTGCCAGCAGCTTAACCGCAGGCTCGACCTATAATTCACCCCTCCACTTT.

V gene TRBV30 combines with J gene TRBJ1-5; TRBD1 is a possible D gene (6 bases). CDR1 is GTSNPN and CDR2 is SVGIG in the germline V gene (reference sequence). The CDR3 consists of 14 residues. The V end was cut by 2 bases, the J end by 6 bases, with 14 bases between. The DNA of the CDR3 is TGTGCCTGGAGTTTTCCAGGGGATGGTCAGCCCCAGCATTTT. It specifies CAWSFPGDGQPQHF.

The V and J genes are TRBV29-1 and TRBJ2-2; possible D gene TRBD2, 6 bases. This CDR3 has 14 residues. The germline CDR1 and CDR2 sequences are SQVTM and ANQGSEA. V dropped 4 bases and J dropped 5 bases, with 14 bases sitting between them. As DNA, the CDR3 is TGCAGCGTTGTAGCCGGGAGTCATACCGGGGAGCTGTTTTTT. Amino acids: CSVVAGSHTGELFF.

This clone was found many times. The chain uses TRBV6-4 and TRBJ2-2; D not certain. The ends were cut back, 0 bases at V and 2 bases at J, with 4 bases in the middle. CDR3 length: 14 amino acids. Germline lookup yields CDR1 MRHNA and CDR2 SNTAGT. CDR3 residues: CASSDSTNTGELFF. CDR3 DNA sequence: TGTGCCAGCAGTGACTCGACAAACACCGGGGAGCTGTTTTTT.

The CDR3, as DNA: TGTGCCAGCAGCTTCCCCGGGACAGGGGGTTCACCCCTCCACTTT. Translated, it gives CASSFPGTGGSPLHF. The chain joins TRBV7-2 to TRBJ1-6, with 11 bases that match TRBD1. The germline V gene encodes CDR1 SGHTA and CDR2 FQGNSA. This CDR3 contains 15 residues. Trimming cost V 3 bases and J 9 bases; bases outside gene matches: 4.

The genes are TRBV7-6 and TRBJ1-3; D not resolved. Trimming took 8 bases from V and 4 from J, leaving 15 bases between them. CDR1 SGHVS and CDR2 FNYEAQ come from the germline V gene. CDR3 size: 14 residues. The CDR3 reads CASFDLGSGNTIYF. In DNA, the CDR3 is TGTGCCAGCTTTGACCTGGGCTCCGGAAACACCATATATTTT. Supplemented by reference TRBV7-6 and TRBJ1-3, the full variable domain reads GAGVSQSPRYKVTKRGQDVALRCDPISGHVSLYWYRQALGQGPEFLTYFNYEAQQDKSGLPNDRFSAERPEGSISTLTIQRTEQRDSAMYRCASFDLGSGNTIYFGEGSWLTVV.

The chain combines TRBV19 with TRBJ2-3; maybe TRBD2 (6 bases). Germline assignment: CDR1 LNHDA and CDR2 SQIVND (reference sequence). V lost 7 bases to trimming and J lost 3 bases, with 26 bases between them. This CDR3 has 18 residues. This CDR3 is CASNLDGGAVSSTDTQYF. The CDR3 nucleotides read TGTGCCAGTAACCTGGACGGGGGAGCCGTTTCCAGTACAGATACGCAGTATTTT.

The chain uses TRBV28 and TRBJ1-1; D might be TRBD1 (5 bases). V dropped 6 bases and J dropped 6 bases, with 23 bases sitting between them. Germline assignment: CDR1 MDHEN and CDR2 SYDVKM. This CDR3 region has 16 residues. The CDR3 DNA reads TGTGCCAGCAGGCCGTGGGATGGGGGGTCTAGGTCTGAAGCTTTCTTT. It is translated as CASRPWDGGSRSEAFF.

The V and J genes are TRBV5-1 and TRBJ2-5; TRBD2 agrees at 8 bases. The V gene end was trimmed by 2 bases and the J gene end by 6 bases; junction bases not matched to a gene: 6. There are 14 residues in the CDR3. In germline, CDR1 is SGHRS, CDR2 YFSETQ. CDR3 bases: TGCGCCAGCAGCTTTGGTACGGGAGGGAAGACCCAGTACTTC. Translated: CASSFGTGGKTQYF.

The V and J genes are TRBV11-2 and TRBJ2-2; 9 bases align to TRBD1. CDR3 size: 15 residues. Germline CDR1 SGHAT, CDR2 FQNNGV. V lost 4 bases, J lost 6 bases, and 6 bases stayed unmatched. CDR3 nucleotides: TGTGCCAGCAGCTATAACAGGGGGCAAGCCGGGGAGCTGTTTTTT. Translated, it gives CASSYNRGQAGELFF.

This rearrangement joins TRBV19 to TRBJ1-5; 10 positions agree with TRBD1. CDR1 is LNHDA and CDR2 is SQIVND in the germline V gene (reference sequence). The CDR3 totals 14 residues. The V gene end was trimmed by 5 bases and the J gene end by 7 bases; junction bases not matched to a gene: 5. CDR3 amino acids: CASSDRGRIQPQHF. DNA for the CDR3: TGTGCCAGTAGTGACAGGGGGCGTATACAGCCCCAGCATTTT.

The CDR3 sequence: CASSHESSSGANVLTF. In nucleotides, the CDR3 is TGTGCCAGCAGCCACGAAAGTAGCTCTGGGGCCAACGTCCTGACTTTC. This chain uses TRBV4-2 with TRBJ2-6; D not certain. This CDR3 has 16 residues. In germline, CDR1 is LGHNA, CDR2 YNFKEQ. Trimming took off 3 bases at V and 0 bases at J, with 9 bases between the two ends.

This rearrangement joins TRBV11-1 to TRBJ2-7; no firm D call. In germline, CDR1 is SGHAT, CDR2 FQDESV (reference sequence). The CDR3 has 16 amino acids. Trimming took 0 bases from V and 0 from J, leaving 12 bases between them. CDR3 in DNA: TGTGCCAGCAGCTTAGCCCTAAGGTGGAGCTCCTACGAGCAGTACTTC. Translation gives CASSLALRWSSYEQYF.

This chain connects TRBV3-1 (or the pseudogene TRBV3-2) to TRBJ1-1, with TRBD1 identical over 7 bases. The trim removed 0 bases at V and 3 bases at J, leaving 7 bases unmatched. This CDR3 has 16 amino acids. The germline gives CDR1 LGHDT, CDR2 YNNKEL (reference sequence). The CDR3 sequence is CASSQEFLGTDTEAFF. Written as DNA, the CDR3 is TGTGCCAGCAGCCAAGAGTTCTTGGGGACAGACACTGAAGCTTTCTTT.

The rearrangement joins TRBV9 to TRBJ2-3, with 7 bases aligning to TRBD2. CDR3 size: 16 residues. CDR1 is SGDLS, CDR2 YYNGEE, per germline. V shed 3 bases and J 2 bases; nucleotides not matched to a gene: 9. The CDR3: CASSAFLADLTDTQYF. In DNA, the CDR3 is TGTGCCAGCAGCGCTTTTCTAGCGGACCTCACAGATACGCAGTATTTT.

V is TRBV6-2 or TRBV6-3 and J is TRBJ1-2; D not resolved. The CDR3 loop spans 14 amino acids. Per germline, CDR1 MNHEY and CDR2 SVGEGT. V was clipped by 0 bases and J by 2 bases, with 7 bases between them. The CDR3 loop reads CASSYSRQNYGYTF. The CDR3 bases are TGTGCCAGCAGTTACTCGAGGCAAAACTATGGCTACACCTTC.

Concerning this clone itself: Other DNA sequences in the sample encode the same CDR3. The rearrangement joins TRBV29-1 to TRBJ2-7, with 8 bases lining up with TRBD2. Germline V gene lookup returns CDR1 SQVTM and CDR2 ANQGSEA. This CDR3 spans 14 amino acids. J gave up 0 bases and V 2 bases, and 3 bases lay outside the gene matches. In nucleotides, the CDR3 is TGCAGCGTTGAACTAGCGGGTAGCTCCTACGAGCAGTACTTC. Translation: CSVELAGSSYEQYF.

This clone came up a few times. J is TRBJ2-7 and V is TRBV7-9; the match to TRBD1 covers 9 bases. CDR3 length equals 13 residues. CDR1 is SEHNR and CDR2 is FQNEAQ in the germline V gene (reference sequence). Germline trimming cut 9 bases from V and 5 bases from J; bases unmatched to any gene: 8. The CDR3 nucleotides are TGTGCCAGTGTAACGGGACAGGGCCACGAGCAGTACTTC. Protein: CASVTGQGHEQYF. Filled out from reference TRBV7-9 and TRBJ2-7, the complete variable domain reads DTGVSQNPRHKITKRGQNVTFRCDPISEHNRLYWYRQTLGQGPEFLTYFQNEAQLEKSRLLSDRFSAERPKGSFSTLEIQRTEQGDSAMYLCASVTGQGHEQYFGPGTRLTVT.